This T cell receptor (beta chain) derives from a study of OX40 agonist ivuxolimab in advanced cancers. On the study more broadly: Patients with hepatocellular carcinoma, melanoma, renal cell or head and neck cancer made up the dose-escalation patients.

The CDR3 consists of 14 residues. V was shortened by 6 bases and J by 3 bases, with 15 bases between the two germline ends. Looked up from germline, CDR1 is SNHLY and CDR2 is FYNNEI. Measured with immunoSEQ multiplex PCR; TCRdb has only the in-frame clones, and not every one. The top ten clones hold 13% of a sample with some 34,000 clones, about 78% of them seen once. This TCR came from an adult with an advanced solid tumor such as melanoma, head and neck, liver or kidney cancer. The sample consisted of CD4+ or CD8+ T cells sorted from blood, taken in a trial of the OX40 agonist ivuxolimab. The rearrangement joins TRBV2 to TRBJ2-7, with D unclear. CDR3 DNA: TGTGCCAGCAGCAGTGGCAGCTCGCACTACGAGCAGTACTTC. It yields the protein CASSSGSSHYEQYF.